This TCR beta chain was sequenced for a study of cytomegalovirus exposure and HLA in healthy donors. At the level of the study: Around 89 million unique TCRs from HLA-typed donors made up an early data release. The study placed around 80% of its approximately 400 genotyped donors in the Caucasian-associated ancestry cluster. Study-wide results and limits: Earlier analysis looked at TCR beta V segments, and most were productive about 90% or about 30% of the time.

The V and J ends lost 1 base and 2 bases, in that order; junction bases with no gene match: 4. Germline V gene sequence: CDR1 LGHNA, CDR2 YSLEER. This CDR3 region has 17 residues. PCR was performed using 60 Vbeta and 13 Jbeta primers. This table comes from immunoSEQ multiplex PCR, and its TCRdb copy is limited to in-frame clones, with some not included. Recorded for this sample: 45,000 to 70,000 clones. With respect to this clone: Its antigen is as yet unknown.

The sequencing sample was made of PBMCs. The chain couples TRBV4-3 to TRBJ2-3, with 12 positions matching TRBD2. The TCR sequence derives from a woman in her 50s in good health and CMV-seropositive. DNA for the CDR3: TGCGCCAGCAGCCAAGGACTAGCGGGGGCCCTCACAGATACGCAGTATTTT. Protein sequence: CASSQGLAGALTDTQYF.